Listed below are T cell receptor beta chains from one sample, sequenced in a study of OX40 agonist ivuxolimab in advanced cancers. Method: immunoSEQ multiplex PCR; TCRdb's copy keeps in-frame clones and lacks some. The sample lists about 66,000 clones; roughly 84% were seen once. This sample comprised CD4+ or CD8+ T cells sorted from blood, obtained in a trial of the OX40 agonist ivuxolimab. The receptors were sampled from an adult with an advanced solid tumor such as melanoma, head and neck, liver or kidney cancer. Each CDR3 is given with its conserved first and last residue. Each record gives: J gene, clone size, V gene, D gene, CDR3 protein, CDR3 DNA. D genes are given only for firm matches. Size is omitted from some rows. Given values are once, few, many or a class for expanded clones.

j_gene: TRBJ2-3; abundance: NA; v_gene: TRBV7-7; d_gene: TRBD2; CDR3aa: CASSLSSGGTDTQYF; CDR3nt: TGTGCTAGCAGCTTATCTAGCGGGGGCACAGATACGCAGTATTTT
j_gene: TRBJ1-5; abundance: NA; v_gene: TRBV19; d_gene: NA; CDR3aa: CASSISFSGNQPQHF; CDR3nt: TGTGCCAGTAGTATAAGTTTTTCTGGCAATCAGCCCCAGCATTTT
j_gene: TRBJ2-7; abundance: NA; v_gene: TRBV15; d_gene: NA; CDR3aa: CATSRDRMMVAEQYF; CDR3nt: TGTGCCACCAGCAGAGATCGTATGATGGTTGCCGAGCAGTACTTC
j_gene: TRBJ1-2; abundance: NA; v_gene: TRBV5-6; d_gene: NA; CDR3aa: CASSLTLRETYGYTF; CDR3nt: TGTGCCAGCAGCTTGACCCTTAGAGAGACCTATGGCTACACCTTC
j_gene: TRBJ2-7; abundance: NA; v_gene: TRBV6-6; d_gene: NA; CDR3aa: CASRRVQGIEYF; CDR3nt: TGTGCCAGCAGGCGAGTTCAGGGGATAGAGTACTTC
j_gene: TRBJ2-3; abundance: once; v_gene: TRBV9; d_gene: NA; CDR3aa: CASSSPPGGHSTDTQYF; CDR3nt: TGTGCCAGCAGCTCTCCCCCGGGGGGCCATAGCACAGATACGCAGTATTTT
j_gene: TRBJ1-5; abundance: few; v_gene: TRBV18; d_gene: NA; CDR3aa: CASSPDNYQPQHF; CDR3nt: TGTGCCAGCTCCCCCGACAACTATCAGCCCCAGCATTTT
j_gene: TRBJ1-5; abundance: NA; v_gene: TRBV28; d_gene: NA; CDR3aa: CASRVPGSTQPQHF; CDR3nt: TGTGCCAGCAGGGTTCCAGGTTCAACTCAGCCCCAGCATTTT
j_gene: TRBJ2-3; abundance: NA; v_gene: TRBV29-1; d_gene: TRBD1; CDR3aa: CSVVGQGSRTDTQYF; CDR3nt: TGCAGCGTTGTGGGACAGGGGAGTCGCACAGATACGCAGTATTTT
j_gene: TRBJ2-6; abundance: NA; v_gene: TRBV19; d_gene: NA; CDR3aa: CASSIIMGVGANVLTF; CDR3nt: TGTGCCAGTAGTATCATCATGGGGGTTGGGGCCAACGTCCTGACTTTC
j_gene: TRBJ1-6; abundance: NA; v_gene: TRBV7-2; d_gene: NA; CDR3aa: CASSPNRESPLHF; CDR3nt: TGTGCCAGCAGCCCCAACCGGGAATCACCCCTCCACTTT
j_gene: TRBJ1-6; abundance: NA; v_gene: TRBV4-2; d_gene: TRBD1; CDR3aa: CASSLQGAINSPLHF; CDR3nt: TGTGCCAGCAGCTTGCAGGGGGCGATTAATTCACCCCTCCACTTT
j_gene: TRBJ1-4; abundance: NA; v_gene: TRBV19; d_gene: NA; CDR3aa: CASSIGAVANEKLFF; CDR3nt: TGTGCCAGTAGTATAGGGGCGGTTGCTAATGAAAAACTGTTTTTT
j_gene: TRBJ2-2; abundance: NA; v_gene: TRBV29-1; d_gene: TRBD2; CDR3aa: CSVGTRRGTGELFF; CDR3nt: TGCAGCGTCGGGACTAGGCGGGGCACCGGGGAGCTGTTTTTT
j_gene: TRBJ2-2; abundance: NA; v_gene: TRBV28; d_gene: NA; CDR3aa: CASRFGIAVTGELFF; CDR3nt: TGTGCCAGCAGATTTGGGATAGCTGTCACCGGGGAGCTGTTTTTT
j_gene: TRBJ2-3; abundance: once; v_gene: TRBV27; d_gene: NA; CDR3aa: CASSLMDTQYF; CDR3nt: TGTGCCAGCAGTTTAATGGATACGCAGTATTTT
j_gene: TRBJ2-2; abundance: NA; v_gene: TRBV2; d_gene: NA; CDR3aa: CASTSEGGDGELFF; CDR3nt: TGTGCCAGCACTTCTGAGGGGGGCGACGGGGAGCTGTTTTTT
j_gene: TRBJ1-4; abundance: NA; v_gene: TRBV5-1; d_gene: NA; CDR3aa: CASSPTGPPEKLFF; CDR3nt: TGCGCCAGCAGCCCTACAGGGCCACCGGAAAAACTGTTTTTT
j_gene: TRBJ2-1; abundance: NA; v_gene: TRBV28; d_gene: NA; CDR3aa: CASSATRGPSYNEQFF; CDR3nt: TGTGCCAGCAGTGCAACGCGGGGGCCCTCCTACAATGAGCAGTTCTTC
j_gene: TRBJ1-1; abundance: NA; v_gene: TRBV5-1; d_gene: NA; CDR3aa: CASSPGFGGNTEAFF; CDR3nt: TGCGCCAGCAGCCCGGGTTTTGGGGGCAACACTGAAGCTTTCTTT
j_gene: TRBJ2-4; abundance: NA; v_gene: TRBV7-2; d_gene: NA; CDR3aa: CASSLATASKNIQYF; CDR3nt: TGTGCCAGCAGCTTAGCCACAGCAAGCAAAAACATTCAGTACTTC
j_gene: TRBJ2-5; abundance: NA; v_gene: TRBV7-9; d_gene: TRBD2; CDR3aa: CASSSPGGGLAMKETQYF; CDR3nt: TGTGCCAGCAGCTCCCCAGGAGGAGGACTAGCGATGAAAGAGACCCAGTACTTC
j_gene: TRBJ2-1; abundance: NA; v_gene: TRBV7-9; d_gene: NA; CDR3aa: CASSPKDRSYNEQFF; CDR3nt: TGTGCCAGCAGCCCGAAGGACCGCTCCTACAATGAGCAGTTCTTC
j_gene: TRBJ2-3; abundance: few; v_gene: TRBV19; d_gene: TRBD1; CDR3aa: CASSTGTGRDTQYF; CDR3nt: TGTGCCAGTAGTACCGGGACAGGGAGGGATACGCAGTATTTT
j_gene: TRBJ2-7; abundance: NA; v_gene: TRBV5-1; d_gene: TRBD1; CDR3aa: CASSDRGAEQYF; CDR3nt: TGCGCCAGCAGTGACAGGGGCGCCGAGCAGTACTTC
j_gene: TRBJ2-1; abundance: NA; v_gene: TRBV5-1; d_gene: TRBD2; CDR3aa: CASSPSGTYNEQFF; CDR3nt: TGCGCCAGCAGCCCTAGCGGCACCTACAATGAGCAGTTCTTC
j_gene: TRBJ2-1; abundance: NA; v_gene: TRBV9; d_gene: TRBD2; CDR3aa: CASSVEDSGGPYNEQFF; CDR3nt: TGTGCCAGCAGCGTAGAGGATAGCGGGGGACCATACAATGAGCAGTTCTTC
j_gene: TRBJ1-1; abundance: NA; v_gene: TRBV11-2; d_gene: TRBD1; CDR3aa: CASSAPAGGQTEAFF; CDR3nt: TGTGCCAGCAGCGCACCGGCAGGGGGGCAAACTGAAGCTTTCTTT
j_gene: TRBJ1-2; abundance: NA; v_gene: TRBV29-1; d_gene: NA; CDR3aa: CSVGERRVGYGYTF; CDR3nt: TGCAGCGTTGGTGAGCGACGGGTTGGGTATGGCTACACCTTC
j_gene: TRBJ1-4; abundance: NA; v_gene: TRBV7-9; d_gene: NA; CDR3aa: CASSRGGREEKLFF; CDR3nt: TGTGCCAGCAGTCGGGGTGGTCGGGAAGAAAAACTGTTTTTT
j_gene: TRBJ1-1; abundance: once; v_gene: TRBV6-1; d_gene: TRBD1; CDR3aa: CASSESGTAGTEAFF; CDR3nt: TGTGCCAGCAGCGAATCCGGGACAGCTGGGACTGAAGCTTTCTTT
j_gene: TRBJ1-6; abundance: NA; v_gene: TRBV7-8; d_gene: NA; CDR3aa: CASRNQGWNSPLHF; CDR3nt: TGTGCCAGCAGAAACCAGGGGTGGAATTCACCTCTCCACTTT
j_gene: TRBJ1-5; abundance: few; v_gene: TRBV9; d_gene: NA; CDR3aa: CASSGQGLGQPQHF; CDR3nt: TGTGCCAGCAGCGGGCAGGGCTTGGGTCAGCCCCAGCATTTT
j_gene: TRBJ1-5; abundance: NA; v_gene: TRBV6-6; d_gene: NA; CDR3aa: CASSYSNGVYQPQHF; CDR3nt: TGTGCCAGCAGTTACTCGAACGGGGTTTACCAGCCCCAGCATTTT
j_gene: TRBJ2-1; abundance: NA; v_gene: TRBV6-1; d_gene: TRBD1; CDR3aa: CASTLTGSTYEQFF; CDR3nt: TGTGCCAGCACCTTGACAGGGTCTACGTATGAGCAGTTCTTC
j_gene: TRBJ2-2; abundance: NA; v_gene: TRBV28; d_gene: NA; CDR3aa: CASSPITPGIANTGELFF; CDR3nt: TGTGCCAGCAGTCCGATCACACCGGGGATAGCGAACACCGGGGAGCTGTTTTTT
j_gene: TRBJ1-4; abundance: NA; v_gene: TRBV5-1; d_gene: NA; CDR3aa: CASSVSPGNEKLFF; CDR3nt: TGCGCCAGCAGCGTCTCCCCGGGGAATGAAAAACTGTTTTTT
j_gene: TRBJ1-4; abundance: few; v_gene: TRBV5-1; d_gene: NA; CDR3aa: CATSPHTGGWINEKLFF; CDR3nt: TGCGCCACCTCGCCCCACACAGGTGGTTGGATTAATGAAAAACTGTTTTTT
j_gene: TRBJ2-2; abundance: NA; v_gene: TRBV6-5; d_gene: TRBD1; CDR3aa: CASTGDRTNTGELFF; CDR3nt: TGTGCCAGCACCGGGGACAGAACGAACACCGGGGAGCTGTTTTTT
j_gene: TRBJ1-1; abundance: few; v_gene: TRBV6-6; d_gene: TRBD1; CDR3aa: CASSLRGRDTEAFF; CDR3nt: TGTGCCAGCAGTTTGAGGGGGCGAGACACTGAAGCTTTCTTT
j_gene: TRBJ1-4; abundance: NA; v_gene: TRBV20-1; d_gene: NA; CDR3aa: CSARFGEKLFF; CDR3nt: TGCAGTGCTAGGTTTGGTGAAAAACTGTTTTTT
j_gene: TRBJ2-1; abundance: NA; v_gene: TRBV19; d_gene: TRBD2; CDR3aa: CASSSPRTSGKYNEQFF; CDR3nt: TGTGCCAGTAGTAGCCCAAGGACTAGCGGAAAGTACAATGAGCAGTTCTTC
j_gene: TRBJ2-1; abundance: NA; v_gene: TRBV10-3; d_gene: TRBD2; CDR3aa: CAISDGPGGNNEQFF; CDR3nt: TGTGCCATCAGTGATGGGCCGGGGGGAAACAATGAGCAGTTCTTC
j_gene: TRBJ2-6; abundance: NA; v_gene: TRBV5-1; d_gene: NA; CDR3aa: CASSLTASGANVLTF; CDR3nt: TGCGCCAGCAGCCTAACAGCCTCTGGGGCCAACGTCCTGACTTTC
j_gene: TRBJ2-2; abundance: NA; v_gene: TRBV14; d_gene: NA; CDR3aa: CASSQGTGISTGELFF; CDR3nt: TGTGCCAGCAGCCAAGGCACAGGGATCAGCACCGGGGAGCTGTTTTTT